Listed below are T cell receptor beta chains from one sample, sequenced in a study of blood T cell repertoires in COVID-19. Produced via immunoSEQ multiplex PCR; TCRdb's table is partial and in-frame only. Here the sample spans around 180,000 clones, 81% being singletons. The sequencing sample was made of peripheral blood. The source of these receptors is a woman over 75 with COVID-19, enrolled during active disease. Each CDR3 is given with its conserved first and last residue. Fields, in order: V gene, D gene, J gene, clone size, CDR3 DNA, CDR3 protein. D genes are given only for firm matches. Rows may omit the clone size; those that give it use once, few, many or a size class.

V: TRBV15
D: -
J: TRBJ2-1
size: -
DNA: TGTGCCACCAGCCCCCTGACAATTAATGAGCAGTTCTTC
CDR3: CATSPLTINEQFF

V: TRBV30
D: -
J: TRBJ1-4
size: -
DNA: TGTGCCTGGGCGATCAGGGGATTCGAAAAACTGTTTTTT
CDR3: CAWAIRGFEKLFF

V: TRBV27
D: TRBD1
J: TRBJ1-5
size: -
DNA: TGTGCCAGCAGTTCAGGACAGGGTGATCAGCCCCAGCATTTT
CDR3: CASSSGQGDQPQHF

V: TRBV19
D: TRBD2
J: TRBJ2-1
size: -
DNA: TGTGCCAGTAGTGTCGGGACTAGGGCAGGGGATGAGCAGTTCTTC
CDR3: CASSVGTRAGDEQFF

V: TRBV12-2
D: -
J: TRBJ1-6
size: -
DNA: TGTGCAAGTCGCAGGGGCCAGGACAGGGTCTCACCCCTCCACTTT
CDR3: CASRRGQDRVSPLHF

V: TRBV7-2
D: -
J: TRBJ2-2
size: -
DNA: TGTGCCAGCAGCCCCACCAGGAAGGTCGGGGAGCTGTTTTTT
CDR3: CASSPTRKVGELFF

V: TRBV19
D: -
J: TRBJ1-5
size: -
DNA: TGTGCCAGTATGCAGGGTTGGAATCAGCCCCAGCATTTT
CDR3: CASMQGWNQPQHF

V: TRBV6-2/TRBV6-3
D: -
J: TRBJ1-2
size: -
DNA: TGTGCCAGCAGTTACCCCGACAGGACCTATGGCTACACCTTC
CDR3: CASSYPDRTYGYTF

V: TRBV3-1/TRBV3-2
D: -
J: TRBJ2-7
size: few
DNA: TGTGCCAGCAGCCCGGGTAGCTTAGAGCAGTACTTC
CDR3: CASSPGSLEQYF

V: TRBV5-5
D: TRBD1
J: TRBJ2-5
size: once
DNA: TGTGCCAGCAGCCCCGGGACAGGGGGCCAAGAGACCCAGTACTTC
CDR3: CASSPGTGGQETQYF

V: TRBV19
D: TRBD1
J: TRBJ1-3
size: -
DNA: TGTGCCAGTAGTTTAACAGGGGGAACTGGAAACACCATATATTTT
CDR3: CASSLTGGTGNTIYF

V: TRBV5-5
D: -
J: TRBJ1-1
size: -
DNA: TGTGCCAGCAGATGGGGGGGTAGCACTGAAGCTTTCTTT
CDR3: CASRWGGSTEAFF

V: TRBV28
D: -
J: TRBJ2-3
size: -
DNA: TGTGCCAGCAGTACCCAGGGAGGTACGCAGTATTTT
CDR3: CASSTQGGTQYF

V: TRBV5-4
D: TRBD2
J: TRBJ2-1
size: -
DNA: TGTGCCAGCAGCTTGGGACCGGGACTAGCGTCGAGTGAGCAGTTCTTC
CDR3: CASSLGPGLASSEQFF

V: TRBV12-3/TRBV12-4
D: -
J: TRBJ1-4
size: -
DNA: TGTGCCAGCAGTCCCGCGGGGGGAAAACTGTTTTTT
CDR3: CASSPAGGKLFF

V: TRBV9
D: -
J: TRBJ2-4
size: -
DNA: TGTGCCAGCAGCCCCCGGGACACCTTAGCCAAAAACATTCAGTACTTC
CDR3: CASSPRDTLAKNIQYF